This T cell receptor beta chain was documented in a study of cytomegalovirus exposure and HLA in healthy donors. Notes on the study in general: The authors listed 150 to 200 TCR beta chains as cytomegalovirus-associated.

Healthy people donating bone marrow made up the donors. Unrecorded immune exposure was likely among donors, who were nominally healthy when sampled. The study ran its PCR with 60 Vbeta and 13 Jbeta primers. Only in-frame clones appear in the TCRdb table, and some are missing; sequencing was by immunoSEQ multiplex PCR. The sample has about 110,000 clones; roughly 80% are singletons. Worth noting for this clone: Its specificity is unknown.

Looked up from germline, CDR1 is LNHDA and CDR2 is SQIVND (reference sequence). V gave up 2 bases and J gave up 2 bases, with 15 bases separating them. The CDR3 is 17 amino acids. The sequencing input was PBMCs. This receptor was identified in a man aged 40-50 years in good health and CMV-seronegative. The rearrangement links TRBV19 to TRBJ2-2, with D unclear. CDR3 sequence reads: CASSIWQITDNTGELFF. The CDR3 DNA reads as TGTGCCAGTAGTATATGGCAGATTACCGATAACACCGGGGAGCTGTTTTTT.